This T cell receptor (beta chain) stems from a study of T cells expressing NK-cell markers (dated by TCRdb to 2020 to 2021). Turning to the overall study: About eight donors provided sorted CD3+CD56+NKG2C+, CD3+CD56+NKG2C- and CD3+CD56-NKG2C+ T-cell subsets, whose TCR beta-chain repertoires were profiled. Among the eight sequenced donors, only one was HCMV-seronegative, while the other seven were HCMV-seropositive. Randomly selected healthy volunteers, three men and five women, were used as the eight sequenced donors. The libraries were sequenced on Illumina HiSeq 2000/2500, MiSeq or NextSeq, producing 2 x 150 bp reads. Paper-wide results and their limitations: Whether the expanded NKG2C-expressing T cell clones were specific for HCMV antigens remained unclear. Those dominant clonotypes were again the most abundant among CD3+CD56-NKG2C+ cells in a few donors, at roughly 25-60.1%. In roughly six donors, the dominant CD3+CD56+NKG2C+ clonotypes ranked among the top 10 CD8+ clonotypes, making up 1.0-7.0% of CD8+ T cells.

Details on this clonotype: The target of this receptor is not known.

HCMV-specific IgG was detected in serum with a commercial ELISA kit to determine HCMV serostatus. Ficoll density gradient centrifugation was used to isolate peripheral blood mononuclear cells from blood. These reads were obtained on an Illumina HiSeq 2000. TCR beta cDNA libraries were made by 5'RACE template switching that added a universal primer site and unique molecular identifiers. cDNA synthesis was primed from the TCR beta constant segment and was followed by two successive PCR amplification steps. On the authors' methods: MIGEC handled demultiplexing of the reads and grouping by UMI, while MiTCR was used to assemble and quantify clonotypes. To remove erroneous sequences, TCR cDNA sequences were retained only when supported by two or more reads. The tcR package was used for downstream repertoire analysis, with clonotypes matched between fractions based on CDR3 nucleotide sequence plus V segment. Antigen specificity was annotated against VDJdb with VDJmatch, allowing one amino acid substitution in CDR3. TCRdb reprocessed the raw reads; every CDR3 protein sequence is a single record, and DNA is not supplied. The V and J calls shown here were made by TCRdb, not taken from the authors' results. This sample's records show 550,000 or so distinct CDR3 sequences. The ten most abundant clones make up roughly 3.5% of the sample.

Including the terminal cysteine and phenylalanine, the CDR3 comprises 13 residues. No DNA appears here. CDR1 and CDR2 were assigned from the germline V gene as SQVTM and ANQGSEA. The specimen sequenced was blood T cells: a sorted CD56 or NKG2C T cell subset, CD4+ or CD8+ T cells, or bulk PBMC T cells (not recorded which). This TCR was sampled from a man in his late teens or twenties in good health. Donor details come from another sample of the same person, matched by shared clones. Recombination linked TRBV29-1 to TRBJ2-7; TCRdb's D call of TRBD1 is untestable without DNA. The CDR3 corresponds to CSVFSGGFYEQYF.